The 20 T cell receptor beta chains below all came from one sample that was sequenced in a study of CD8 T cells in ankylosing spondylitis. TCRdb reanalysed the 5' RACE reads using MiXCR and keeps one entry per CDR3 protein. The repertoire has about 240,000 distinct CDR3 sequences, around 7.8% of them found once; the top ten carry approximately 6.3%. Source material: blood, either unsorted or a sorted T cell fraction (not recorded which). The receptors originated from a male donor with ankylosing spondylitis or in good health (not recorded which).

This clonotype is categorized as large. The gene calls are TRBV28 and TRBJ1-6, with TRBD1 identical over 7 bases. The CDR3 has 15 amino acids. The V gene end was trimmed by 3 bases and the J gene end by 8 bases; junction bases not matched to a gene: 7. CDR1 is MDHEN and CDR2 is SYDVKM in the germline V gene. CDR3: CASSFPGGRDSPLHF. The CDR3 nucleotides are TGTGCCAGCAGTTTCCCAGGGGGGAGAGATTCACCCCTCCACTTT.

This clonotype was picked up many times. V gene TRBV5-5 combines with J gene TRBJ1-1, with TRBD1 identical over 10 bases. Germline CDR1 SGHKS, CDR2 YYEKEE (reference sequence). Trimming cost V 6 bases and J 6 bases; bases outside gene matches: 5. This CDR3 comprises 13 residues. The CDR3 bases are TGTGCCAGCAACCGACAGGGGGCCGCTGAAGCTTTCTTT. Translated, it gives CASNRQGAAEAFF. Full variable domain (remainder filled in from reference TRBV5-5 and TRBJ1-1): DAGVTQSPTHLIKTRGQQVTLRCSPISGHKSVSWYQQVLGQGPQFIFQYYEKEERGRGNFPDRFSARQFPNYSSELNVNALLLGDSALYLCASNRQGAAEAFFGQGTRLTVV.

This clonotype was detected many times. The chain links TRBV20-1 to TRBJ1-2; TRBD1 agrees at 11 bases. Germline V gene sequence: CDR1 DFQATT, CDR2 SNEGSKA (reference sequence). This CDR3 is built from 15 residues. V trimming: 3 bases; J trimming: 9 bases; junction bases outside the gene matches: 12. The CDR3 loop reads CSARDRGPLLGSYTF. DNA for the CDR3: TGCAGTGCTAGGGACAGGGGGCCTTTACTTGGGAGCTACACCTTC.

To note about this clonotype: A junction boundary mismatches the germline segment, possibly from a read error. CDR3 in DNA: TGCTGTGCTAGAGGGCCACAGGGAGGGCTTAACTATGGCTACACCTTC. It translates to CCARGPQGGLNYGYTF. This chain joins TRBV20-1 and TRBJ1-2, with a weak D call TRBD1 (6 bases). CDR1 DFQATT and CDR2 SNEGSKA come from the germline V gene (reference sequence). The CDR3 runs to 16 residues.

This clonotype was counted at least ten times. The chain joins TRBV20-1 to TRBJ2-7, with TRBD2 matching over 10 bases. This CDR3 has 16 amino acids. J gave up 4 bases and V 0 bases, and 9 bases lay outside the gene matches. Germline V gene sequence: CDR1 DFQATT, CDR2 SNEGSKA (reference sequence). CDR3 loop: CSARDVASGSGYEQYF. For the CDR3, the DNA is TGCAGTGCTAGAGATGTGGCTAGCGGGAGTGGATACGAGCAGTACTTC.

This clonotype showed up just a few times. The rearrangement joins TRBV3-1 to TRBJ1-1; 9 nucleotides agree with TRBD1. J was trimmed by 0 bases and V by 4 bases; bases with no gene match: 12. CDR3 length: 18 amino acids. Germline-derived CDR1 and CDR2 are LGHDT and YNNKEL (reference sequence). In DNA form, the CDR3 reads TGTGCCAGCAGCCGAGGACAGGGGTGGAGGGGGATGAACACTGAAGCTTTCTTT. This sequence encodes CASSRGQGWRGMNTEAFF.

The chain links TRBV7-9 to TRBJ2-3, with 8 bases aligning to TRBD2. Germline-derived CDR1 and CDR2 are SEHNR and FQNEAQ (reference sequence). This CDR3 comprises 15 residues. The J segment lost 3 bases and the V segment lost 8 bases, leaving 10 bases of the junction unmatched. CDR3 in DNA: TGTGCCAGCTCCAGAAGCGGGGGAGCGACAGATACGCAGTATTTT. It encodes CASSRSGGATDTQYF.

This chain joins TRBV5-4 and TRBJ2-2, with TRBD1 identical over 9 bases. Germline V gene data show CDR1 as SGHNT and CDR2 as YYREEE (reference sequence). J gave up 3 bases and V 4 bases, and 10 bases lay outside the gene matches. The CDR3 runs 17 residues. CDR3 sequence reads: CASSPRTGAGDTGELFF. CDR3 DNA: TGTGCCAGCAGCCCTCGGACAGGGGCTGGAGACACCGGGGAGCTGTTTTTT.

This clonotype was picked up many times. This chain's CDR3 is CSARTGASTDTQYF. In DNA, the CDR3 is TGCAGTGCTAGAACCGGGGCTAGCACAGATACGCAGTATTTT. The chain has TRBV20-1 and TRBJ2-3; the D gene could be TRBD1 or TRBD2 (5 bases each). Per the germline V gene, CDR1 is DFQATT and CDR2 is SNEGSKA (reference sequence). CDR3 size: 14 residues. V dropped 2 bases and J dropped 0 bases, with 9 bases sitting between them.

This clonotype was recorded at least ten times. The chain is built from TRBV6-5 and TRBJ2-7; D gene ambiguous. CDR3 size: 15 residues. Germline assignment: CDR1 MNHEY and CDR2 SVGAGI. Trimming shortened V by 0 bases and J by 1 base, and 10 bases separated the two germline ends. CDR3 sequence reads: CASSYSNLGSYEQYF. The CDR3 region has the DNA TGTGCCAGCAGTTACTCGAATTTGGGATCCTACGAGCAGTACTTC.

V usage is TRBV7-9 and J usage is TRBJ2-1; the D is unclear. The CDR3 totals 16 residues. The V gene lost 1 base and the J gene lost 3 bases, with 13 bases spanning the gap. Germline V lookup: CDR1 SEHNR, CDR2 FQNEAQ (reference sequence). The CDR3, as DNA: TGTGCCAGCAGCTTAGTAAGTCTATCTGACTACAATGAGCAGTTCTTC. It yields the protein CASSLVSLSDYNEQFF.

This clonotype was detected many times. The genes are TRBV4-3 and TRBJ2-1; no reliable D call. The germline V and J ends were trimmed by 0 bases and 7 bases, with 19 bases remaining between them. Looked up from germline, CDR1 is LGHNA and CDR2 is YSLEER. CDR3 length equals 17 residues. The CDR3 spells CASSQDGVPSPANEQFF. CDR3 sequence (DNA): TGCGCCAGCAGCCAAGATGGGGTGCCCTCCCCCGCTAATGAGCAGTTCTTC.

This clonotype was recorded many times. The chain links TRBV20-1 to TRBJ2-1; D might be TRBD2 (7 bases). This CDR3 is 14 amino acids long. V was cut by 5 bases and J by 6 bases, with 17 bases left in between. Germline-derived CDR1 and CDR2 are DFQATT and SNEGSKA (reference sequence). As DNA, the CDR3 is TGCAGTGCTCCCGAGGGGGGGATACTCAATGAGCAGTTCTTC. It translates to CSAPEGGILNEQFF.

This clonotype appeared many times. The rearrangement links TRBV7-2 to TRBJ1-1, with a tentative D call TRBD1 (6 bases). The V and J ends lost 5 bases and 5 bases respectively, with 15 bases between them. Germline-derived CDR1 and CDR2 are SGHTA and FQGNSA. This CDR3 has 14 amino acids. For the CDR3, the DNA is TGTGCCAGCAGCCTGGGGGCGGGGGAGACTGAAGCTTTCTTT. This gives the protein CASSLGAGETEAFF.

The chain links TRBV4-1 to TRBJ2-1; D perhaps matches TRBD1 (6 bases). V lost 1 base and J lost 2, with 12 bases in between. This CDR3 is built from 16 residues. Germline V gene data show CDR1 as MGHRA and CDR2 as YSYEKL. CDR3 residues: CASSQAARGTYNEQFF. Written as DNA, the CDR3 is TGCGCCAGCAGCCAAGCTGCTAGGGGGACCTACAATGAGCAGTTCTTC.

This rearrangement joins TRBV6-5 to TRBJ2-7, with 7 bases matching TRBD1. CDR1 is MNHEY and CDR2 is SVGAGI in the germline V gene. Trimming removed 6 bases from V and 7 bases from J; junction bases left unmatched: 6. The CDR3 extends over 12 amino acids. As DNA, the CDR3 is TGTGCCAGCAGCATGGGACAGAGGGAGCAGTACTTC. Translation: CASSMGQREQYF.

Of note for this clonotype: With a much larger clone just one base away, this may be a read error. This chain joins TRBV5-5 and TRBJ1-1; D gene ambiguous. CDR1 is SGHKS and CDR2 is YYEKEE in the germline V gene (reference sequence). V gave up 0 bases and J gave up 5 bases, with 11 bases separating them. The CDR3 loop spans 14 amino acids. CDR3 DNA sequence: TGTGCCAGCAGCTTGGAGGCAAGGAGGACTGAAGCTTTCTTT. Its protein product is CASSLEARRTEAFF.

This clonotype was detected only a few times. The chain combines TRBV11-2 with TRBJ2-3, with unresolved D. The germline V and J ends were trimmed by 5 bases and 6 bases, with 15 bases remaining between them. CDR3 length: 14 residues. Germline V gives CDR1 SGHAT, CDR2 FQNNGV. CDR3 DNA: TGTGCCAGCAGCCCCGTAGCTAGGGCCGATACGCAGTATTTT. Amino acid sequence: CASSPVARADTQYF.

This clonotype was observed at least ten times. The rearrangement links TRBV20-1 to TRBJ2-1; 8 bases agree with TRBD2. The CDR3 sequence is 13 residues long. Germline V gene lookup returns CDR1 DFQATT and CDR2 SNEGSKA (reference sequence). The V and J ends lost 3 bases and 9 bases, in that order; junction bases with no gene match: 7. Here the CDR3 DNA reads TGCAGTGCTAGTCCGGGGGGGCTGGGTGAGCAGTTCTTC. Its translation is CSASPGGLGEQFF.

This clonotype was counted many times. The rearrangement links TRBV10-3 to TRBJ1-2; the D is unclear. With 10 bases removed from V and 5 bases from J, the gap between germline ends came to 23 bases. In germline, CDR1 is ENHRY, CDR2 SYGVKD. This CDR3 spans 15 amino acids. The CDR3 loop is CATTGKDLSGYGYTF. The CDR3 DNA reads as TGTGCCACCACGGGAAAGGACTTAAGCGGGTATGGCTACACCTTC.